This section outlines one TCR delta chain sequence together with its context. Its matching antigen is unknown. The source of the sample is a study of human gamma delta and Vdelta1 T cells. TCRdb repeated clone calling on the PCR reads with CATT. The data show roughly 6,700 delta-chain clones, roughly 40% seen once. Germline assignment: CDR1 TSWWSYY and CDR2 QGS. V was trimmed by 2 bases and J by 3 bases, leaving 13 bases between them. The CDR3 consists of 15 residues. The TCR was taken from a human donor in good health. Sequencing was carried out using Vdelta1 gamma-delta T cells from blood grown in culture (DOT cells). The chain is built from TRDV1 and TRDJ1; D unresolved. Here the CDR3 reads CALGEFAGSSDKLIF. CDR3 nucleotides: TGTGCTCTTGGGGAATTTGCGGGGTCGTCCGATAAACTCATCTTT.